These 7 T cell receptor beta chains came from one sample sequenced in a study of early stage breast cancer tumors (dated by TCRdb to 2016 to 2017). To prepare the library, the immunoSEQ multiplex PCR assay was applied. As stored in TCRdb, this immuneACCESS dataset retains in-frame rearrangements with V and J assigned. A fraction of the clones does not appear; measured against another copy, unresolved V genes explain less than half of the discrepancy, and the remainder lacks a known reason. For this sample the table gives around 48,000 clones, of which around 90% were detected only once. Of the sample, more than 4% is held by the ten largest clones. Sequencing was performed on blood. These receptors came from a person in their 70s with breast cancer.

The chain recombines TRBV30 with TRBJ1-5, with D perhaps TRBD1 (5 bases). Looked up from germline, CDR1 is GTSNPN and CDR2 is SVGIG (reference sequence). Between the trimmed V and J ends, which lost 2 bases and 8 bases, there was a span of 19 bases. The CDR3 contains 15 residues. DNA for the CDR3: TGTGCCTGGAGTAGGAGGGGCGCCGATGTAAAGCCCCAGCATTTT. Protein sequence: CAWSRRGADVKPQHF.

The genes are TRBV6-5 and TRBJ2-3; 9 bases are a match to TRBD2. The CDR3 is 15 residues long. V lost 4 bases to trimming and J lost 6 bases; unmatched junction nucleotides: 8. Germline V CDR1 and CDR2: MNHEY, SVGAGI. The CDR3 region is CASSSRGGAVDTQYF. The CDR3 DNA follows: TGTGCCAGCAGTTCTCGCGGGGGGGCCGTGGATACGCAGTATTTT.

The chain uses TRBV28 and TRBJ1-1; D gene ambiguous. This CDR3 has 13 amino acids. Between the trimmed V and J ends, which lost 1 base and 4 bases, there was a span of 7 bases. Germline CDR1 reads MDHEN; CDR2 reads SYDVKM. The chain's CDR3 is CASSLSSGTEAFF. In nucleotides, the CDR3 is TGTGCCAGCAGTTTATCCAGTGGCACTGAAGCTTTCTTT.

This chain joins TRBV19 and TRBJ2-5; no clear D. The CDR3 loop spans 15 amino acids. V lost 5 bases, J lost 2 bases, and 15 bases lay in between. Germline assignment: CDR1 LNHDA and CDR2 SQIVND (reference sequence). CDR3 loop: CASSWQTTTQETQYF. The CDR3 DNA follows: TGTGCCAGTAGTTGGCAGACGACAACGCAAGAGACCCAGTACTTC.

The chain employs TRBV7-2 and TRBJ2-5; tentatively, D is TRBD1 (6 bases). Germline-derived CDR1 and CDR2 are SGHTA and FQGNSA. This CDR3 contains 14 residues. Deletions cut 3 bases from V and 4 bases from J, with 12 bases between. CDR3: CASSFGLGGETQYF. The DNA for the CDR3 is TGTGCCAGCAGCTTTGGCCTAGGGGGAGAGACCCAGTACTTC.

J is TRBJ1-4 and V is TRBV19; TRBD1 is a possible D gene (5 bases). In germline, CDR1 is LNHDA, CDR2 SQIVND (reference sequence). The germline V and J ends were trimmed by 4 bases and 0 bases, with 12 bases remaining between them. The CDR3 runs 16 residues. This chain's CDR3 is CASSTIQGATNEKLFF. The CDR3 nucleotides are TGTGCCAGTAGTACCATCCAGGGTGCAACTAATGAAAAACTGTTTTTT.

The rearrangement links TRBV27 to TRBJ1-1, with D perhaps matching TRBD1 (5 bases). CDR1 and CDR2 from the germline V gene are MNHEY and SMNVEV (reference sequence). The CDR3 loop spans 13 amino acids. V was shortened by 7 bases and J by 6 bases, with 15 bases between the two germline ends. The CDR3 sequence: CASTKWGGPEAFF. The CDR3 nucleotides are TGTGCCAGCACCAAATGGGGGGGTCCTGAAGCTTTCTTT.